Shown below are 16 T cell receptor beta chains from a single sample sequenced in a study of blood T cell repertoires in COVID-19. Data came from immunoSEQ multiplex PCR; TCRdb stores just in-frame clones and leaves some out. This table holds roughly 260,000 clones, 87% found once. The sequenced sample was peripheral blood. All receptors derive from a woman between 45 and 60 years old who had recovered from COVID-19.

The rearrangement joins TRBV4-3 to TRBJ2-3; weak D call: TRBD2 (5 bases). The ends were cut back, 1 base at V and 2 bases at J, with 10 bases in the middle. This CDR3 contains 15 residues. Germline V gene sequence: CDR1 LGHNA, CDR2 YSLEER. CDR3 DNA sequence: TGCGCCAGCAGCCAAGCTGAGGGAGTCACAGATACGCAGTATTTT. As protein: CASSQAEGVTDTQYF.

In its sample, this clone was seen once. CDR3 region: CASSEGRAADTQYF. CDR3 nucleotide sequence: TGTGCCAGCAGCGAGGGGAGGGCTGCAGATACGCAGTATTTT. The V gene is TRBV9, the J gene TRBJ2-3, with 7 bases fitting TRBD2. The germline V gene encodes CDR1 SGDLS and CDR2 YYNGEE. This CDR3 is built from 14 residues. With 3 bases clipped from V and 4 bases from J, the junction kept 5 bases outside the gene matches.

In regard to this clone: The same CDR3 also results from other DNA sequences found in this sample. This sequence joins TRBV5-4 and TRBJ2-3, with D hard to call. With 1 base removed from V and 1 base from J, the gap between germline ends came to 4 bases. The CDR3 loop spans 13 amino acids. Germline CDR1 reads SGHNT; CDR2 reads YYREEE (reference sequence). The chain's CDR3 is CASSLRGTDTQYF. The CDR3 DNA is TGTGCCAGCAGCTTGAGAGGCACAGATACGCAGTATTTT.

The chain employs TRBV9 and TRBJ2-2; 8 nucleotides match TRBD1. The length of the CDR3 is 14 residues. V trimming: 7 bases; J trimming: 6 bases; junction bases outside the gene matches: 8. From germline, CDR1 is SGDLS and CDR2 YYNGEE. The CDR3 is CASGRGTGAGELFF. CDR3 coding DNA: TGTGCCAGCGGGCGAGGGACAGGCGCCGGGGAGCTGTTTTTT.

About this clone: At one of its ends the junction is not consistent with the germline gene, which may arise from a read error. CDR3 bases: TGTGCCAGCAGTCCTCTCGGTCCCTTGCCCTATTTC. Amino acids: CASSPLGPLPYF. J is TRBJ2-7 and V is TRBV6-5; D not certain. The CDR3 loop spans 12 amino acids. Germline-derived CDR1 and CDR2 are MNHEY and SVGAGI.

V and J are TRBV4-3 and TRBJ2-1; 12 positions agree with TRBD2. This CDR3 region has 19 residues. CDR1 is LGHNA, CDR2 YSLEER, per germline. V lost 2 bases and J lost 1; bases outside the gene matches: 9. The chain's CDR3 is CASSQHTSSGRGSYNEQFF. The CDR3 region has the DNA TGCGCCAGCAGCCAACATACCTCTAGCGGGAGGGGTTCCTACAATGAGCAGTTCTTC.

The rearrangement uses TRBV12-3 or TRBV12-4 and TRBJ2-1, with TRBD2 identical over 7 bases. This CDR3 spans 13 amino acids. Losses at the gene ends were 7 bases for V and 6 bases for J; bases not matched to a gene: 6. Here the CDR3 reads CASINSGPNEQFF. CDR3 DNA sequence: TGTGCCAGCATCAATAGCGGGCCCAATGAGCAGTTCTTC.

J is TRBJ2-1 and V is TRBV9; the match to TRBD2 covers 8 bases. The CDR3 runs 17 residues. In germline, CDR1 is SGDLS, CDR2 YYNGEE. V gave up 0 bases and J gave up 1 base; unmatched junction bases: 6. In DNA form, the CDR3 reads TGTGCCAGCAGCGTAGCGGCGGGGGGCCTTTCCTACAATGAGCAGTTCTTC. This gives the protein CASSVAAGGLSYNEQFF.

This chain connects TRBV19 to TRBJ1-1; 9 nucleotides match TRBD1. CDR3 size: 13 residues. The trim removed 5 bases at V and 5 bases at J, leaving 3 bases unmatched. Germline CDR1 and CDR2: LNHDA and SQIVND (reference sequence). In nucleotides, the CDR3 is TGTGCCAGTAGTTGGACAGGGGAAACTGAAGCTTTCTTT. This codes for CASSWTGETEAFF.

J is TRBJ2-7 and V is TRBV28, with D possibly being TRBD2 (6 bases). V was shortened by 6 bases and J by 2 bases, with 11 bases between the two germline ends. The CDR3 runs to 13 residues. Germline V CDR1 and CDR2: MDHEN, SYDVKM. This CDR3 reads CASSSGGPYEQYF. The CDR3 nucleotides are TGTGCCAGCAGCTCTGGAGGGCCCTACGAGCAGTACTTC.

The chain joins TRBV12-3 or TRBV12-4 to TRBJ2-7; TRBD1 is a possible D gene (6 bases). V lost 6 bases, J lost 5 bases, and 11 bases lay in between. CDR3 length equals 12 residues. CDR3 sequence (DNA): TGTGCCAGCAGCCCACAGGGTAACGAGCAGTACTTC. Its protein product is CASSPQGNEQYF.

The chain employs TRBV6-5 and TRBJ1-2; D is ambiguous. Trimming removed 3 bases from V and 7 bases from J, with 12 bases in between. The CDR3 has 13 amino acids. Germline-derived CDR1 and CDR2 are MNHEY and SVGAGI. CDR3 DNA sequence: TGTGCCAGCAGTTATCGGGCGGAGGGTGGCTACACCTTC. It codes for CASSYRAEGGYTF.

This chain links TRBV2 with TRBJ2-3, with D uncertain. CDR1 SNHLY and CDR2 FYNNEI come from the germline V gene. V lost 2 bases to trimming and J lost 5 bases, with 14 bases between them. This CDR3 has 15 residues. The chain's CDR3 is CASSELGPRLDTQYF. CDR3 coding DNA: TGTGCCAGCAGTGAATTAGGTCCTAGATTAGATACGCAGTATTTT.

The chain employs TRBV5-8 and TRBJ2-3; the D gene is possibly TRBD1 (5 bases). Trimming left V 0 bases short and J 8 bases short, with 7 bases between. The CDR3 has 12 amino acids. The germline CDR1 and CDR2 sequences are SGHTS and YDEGEE. Here the CDR3 reads CASSLGGPTQYF. The CDR3 nucleotides are TGTGCCAGCAGCTTGGGGGGCCCTACGCAGTATTTT.

The chain joins TRBV19 to TRBJ1-1; D unclear. Germline V lookup: CDR1 LNHDA, CDR2 SQIVND (reference sequence). The CDR3 length is 14 residues. V was cut by 5 bases and J by 1 base, with 11 bases left in between. In DNA form, the CDR3 reads TGTGCCAGTAGTGGTCGCCAGGCGAACACTGAAGCTTTCTTT. This translates into CASSGRQANTEAFF.

The rearrangement links TRBV19 to TRBJ2-2; 10 bases match TRBD2. Trimming removed 6 bases from V and 4 bases from J; junction bases left unmatched: 5. Per the germline V gene, CDR1 is LNHDA and CDR2 is SQIVND (reference sequence). This CDR3 comprises 15 residues. In DNA form, the CDR3 reads TGTGCCAGTAGGAGACTAGCGGGTTCCACCGGGGAGCTGTTTTTT. Residues: CASRRLAGSTGELFF.